This TCR beta chain derives from a study of blood T cell repertoires in COVID-19. CDR3 length equals 14 residues. V lost 4 bases and J lost 6; bases outside the gene matches: 3. The germline CDR1 and CDR2 sequences are MRHNA and SNTAGT. Profiled with immunoSEQ multiplex PCR; TCRdb holds only in-frame clones, not every one. The sample carries 230,000 or so clones, roughly 88% recorded once. The chain has TRBV6-4 and TRBJ2-3; 11 bases are shared with TRBD2. What was sequenced was PBMCs or T cells enriched from blood (not recorded which). The origin of this receptor is a woman between 45 and 60 years old with acute COVID-19. The CDR3: CASSATSGTDTQYF. In DNA form, the CDR3 reads TGTGCCAGCAGTGCGACTAGCGGGACGGATACGCAGTATTTT.